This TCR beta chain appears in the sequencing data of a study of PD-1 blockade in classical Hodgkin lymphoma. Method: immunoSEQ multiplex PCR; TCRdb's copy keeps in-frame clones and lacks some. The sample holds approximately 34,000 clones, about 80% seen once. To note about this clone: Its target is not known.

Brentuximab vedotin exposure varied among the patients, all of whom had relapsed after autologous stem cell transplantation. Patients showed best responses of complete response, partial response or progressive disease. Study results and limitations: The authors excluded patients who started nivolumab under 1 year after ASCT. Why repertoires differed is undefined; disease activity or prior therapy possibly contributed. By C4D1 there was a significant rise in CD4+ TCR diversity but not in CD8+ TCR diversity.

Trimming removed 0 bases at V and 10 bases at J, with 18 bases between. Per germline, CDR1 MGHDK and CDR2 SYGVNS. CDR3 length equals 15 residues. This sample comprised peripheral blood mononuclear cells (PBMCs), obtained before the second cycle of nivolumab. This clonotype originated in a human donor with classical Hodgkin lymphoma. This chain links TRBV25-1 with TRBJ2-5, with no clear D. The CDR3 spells CASSEYTGRPKGQYF. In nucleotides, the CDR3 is TGTGCCAGCAGTGAATATACGGGCCGCCCCAAGGGCCAGTACTTC. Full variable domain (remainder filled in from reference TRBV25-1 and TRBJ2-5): EADIYQTPRYLVIGTGKKITLECSQTMGHDKMYWYQQDPGMELHLIHYSYGVNSTEKGDLSSESTVSRIRTEHFPLTLESARPSHTSQYLCASSEYTGRPKGQYFGPGTRLLVL.